This is a list of T cell receptor beta chains from one sample in a study of CD8 T cells in ankylosing spondylitis. TCRdb ran MiXCR on the 5' RACE reads and lists one entry per CDR3 protein. In the table there are tens of thousands of distinct CDR3 sequences, about 15% of which are singletons. Sequencing input: blood. Receptor source: a male donor with ankylosing spondylitis or in good health (not recorded which). Each CDR3 is given with its conserved first and last residue. Fields, in order: V gene, D gene, CDR3 protein. D genes are given only for firm matches.

v_gene: TRBV24-1
d_gene: TRBD2
CDR3aa: CATSDFALAGADTQYF

v_gene: TRBV4-3
d_gene: TRBD1
CDR3aa: CASSQGTGGNQPQHF

v_gene: TRBV5-1
d_gene: -
CDR3aa: CASSFTGQNTEAFF

v_gene: TRBV2
d_gene: -
CDR3aa: CASRGGMKSSDTQYF

v_gene: TRBV11-3
d_gene: TRBD1
CDR3aa: CASSSPGQGSEQFF

v_gene: TRBV28
d_gene: -
CDR3aa: CASSLRTVGQPQHF

v_gene: TRBV29-1
d_gene: -
CDR3aa: CSSRGGRPREGDEQFF

v_gene: TRBV5-1
d_gene: TRBD2
CDR3aa: CASLESGSSYNEQFF

v_gene: TRBV12-5
d_gene: -
CDR3aa: CASGLLPGGEQFF

v_gene: TRBV7-9
d_gene: TRBD1
CDR3aa: CASRPDRGETQYF

v_gene: TRBV5-1
d_gene: TRBD2
CDR3aa: CASSLALAGRGEQFF

v_gene: TRBV28
d_gene: -
CDR3aa: CASSGYEQFF

v_gene: TRBV12-3/TRBV12-4
d_gene: -
CDR3aa: CASSFGYDSYNSPLHF

v_gene: TRBV15
d_gene: -
CDR3aa: CATSSGQSTNEKLFF

v_gene: TRBV2
d_gene: -
CDR3aa: CASSEKRGEQFF

v_gene: TRBV2
d_gene: -
CDR3aa: CASSAQHGGNNQPQHF

v_gene: TRBV4-3
d_gene: TRBD2
CDR3aa: CASSQTSGGAKTQYF

v_gene: TRBV5-1
d_gene: TRBD1
CDR3aa: CASKPGQGSDIQYF

v_gene: TRBV29-1
d_gene: -
CDR3aa: CSVEDSEYNEQFF

v_gene: TRBV7-2
d_gene: TRBD2
CDR3aa: CASSLTSGSPNEQFF

v_gene: TRBV20-1
d_gene: TRBD1
CDR3aa: CSARGTGVAGGELFF

v_gene: TRBV27
d_gene: -
CDR3aa: CASSELNSYEQYF